A single T cell receptor (beta chain) is shown here with its context. The sample comes from a study of blood T cell repertoires in COVID-19. Turning to the study itself: Specimens from acute and convalescent COVID-19 originated in the United States, Italy and Spain. Nucleic acid was either cDNA or gDNA, and it came from T cells, B-cell-depleted T cells, or PBMCs.

The length of the CDR3 is 12 residues. CDR1 MNHEY and CDR2 SVGAGI come from the germline V gene. V lost 7 bases and J 1 base, leaving 8 bases between the germline ends. Original methodology: Reference gene primers were amplified, and this amplification served to estimate nucleated cell counts. Assay: immunoSEQ multiplex PCR; the TCRdb copy retains only in-frame clones and omits some. That table gives V, J and clone size, and the DNA gave D and trimming. The table includes about 120,000 clones, around 89% detected once. The receptor's source is a man aged 50 or older with acute or convalescent COVID-19. V gene TRBV6-5 combines with J gene TRBJ2-7; D possibly corresponds to TRBD2 (6 bases). Input material: peripheral blood. CDR3 in DNA: TGTGCCAGCATCCGGGGGTCCTACGAGCAGTACTTC. It codes for CASIRGSYEQYF.